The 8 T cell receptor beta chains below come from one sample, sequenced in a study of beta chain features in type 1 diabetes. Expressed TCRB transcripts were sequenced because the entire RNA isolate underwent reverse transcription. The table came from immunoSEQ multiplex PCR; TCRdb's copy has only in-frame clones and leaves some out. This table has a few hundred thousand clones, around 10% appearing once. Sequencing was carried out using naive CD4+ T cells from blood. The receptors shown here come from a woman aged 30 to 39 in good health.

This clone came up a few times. CDR3 region: CASSKTGGETQYF. The CDR3 DNA sequence: TGTGCCAGCAGCAAAACAGGGGGGGAGACCCAGTACTTC. The chain links TRBV9 to TRBJ2-5, with 8 bases lining up with TRBD1. CDR3 length: 13 residues. Germline V gene lookup returns CDR1 SGDLS and CDR2 YYNGEE. Trimming removed 4 bases from V and 5 bases from J; junction bases left unmatched: 4.

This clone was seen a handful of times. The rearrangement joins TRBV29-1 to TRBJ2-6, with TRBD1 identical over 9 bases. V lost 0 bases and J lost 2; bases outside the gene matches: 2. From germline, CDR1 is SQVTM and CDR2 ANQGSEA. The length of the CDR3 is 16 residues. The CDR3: CSVEDTGGAGANVLTF. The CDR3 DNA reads TGCAGCGTTGAAGATACAGGGGGCGCTGGGGCCAACGTCCTGACTTTC. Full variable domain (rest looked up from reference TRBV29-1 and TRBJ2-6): SAVISQKPSRDICQRGTSLTIQCQVDSQVTMMFWYRQQPGQSLTLIATANQGSEATYESGFVIDKFPISRPNLTFSTLTVSNMSPEDSSIYLCSVEDTGGAGANVLTFGAGSRLTVL.

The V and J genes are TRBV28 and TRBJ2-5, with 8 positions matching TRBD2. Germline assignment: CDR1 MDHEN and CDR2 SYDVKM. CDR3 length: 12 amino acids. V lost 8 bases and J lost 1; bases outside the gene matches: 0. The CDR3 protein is CASAGGQETQYF. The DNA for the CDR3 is TGTGCCAGCGCGGGAGGCCAAGAGACCCAGTACTTC.

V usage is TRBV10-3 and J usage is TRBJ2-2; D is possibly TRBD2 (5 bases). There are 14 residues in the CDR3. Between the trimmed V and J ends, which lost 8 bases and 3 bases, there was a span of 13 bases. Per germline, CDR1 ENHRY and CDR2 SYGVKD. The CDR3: CAILGRVDTGELFF. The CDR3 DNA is TGTGCCATCTTAGGGCGGGTGGACACCGGGGAGCTGTTTTTT.

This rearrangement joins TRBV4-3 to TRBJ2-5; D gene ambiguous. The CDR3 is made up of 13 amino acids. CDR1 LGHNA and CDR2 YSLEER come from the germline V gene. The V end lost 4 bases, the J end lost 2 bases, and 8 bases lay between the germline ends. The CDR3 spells CASSLSSQETQYF. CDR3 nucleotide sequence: TGCGCCAGCAGCCTTAGCAGTCAAGAGACCCAGTACTTC.

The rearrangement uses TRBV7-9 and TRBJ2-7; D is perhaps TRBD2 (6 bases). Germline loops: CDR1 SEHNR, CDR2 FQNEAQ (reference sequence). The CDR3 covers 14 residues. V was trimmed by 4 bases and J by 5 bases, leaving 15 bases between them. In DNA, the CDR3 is TGTGCCAGCAGCTCCGCGGGACTTACCCACGAGCAGTACTTC. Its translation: CASSSAGLTHEQYF. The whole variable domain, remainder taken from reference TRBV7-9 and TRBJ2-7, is DTGVSQNPRHKITKRGQNVTFRCDPISEHNRLYWYRQTLGQGPEFLTYFQNEAQLEKSRLLSDRFSAERPKGSFSTLEIQRTEQGDSAMYLCASSSAGLTHEQYFGPGTRLTVT.

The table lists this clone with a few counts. The CDR3 protein is CASRAGMNTEAFF. In DNA form, the CDR3 reads TGTGCCAGCCGGGCAGGGATGAACACTGAAGCTTTCTTT. The rearrangement uses TRBV7-2 and TRBJ1-1, with D possibly TRBD1 on 5 matching bases. Trimming shortened V by 8 bases and J by 0 bases, and 10 bases separated the two germline ends. The CDR3 length is 13 residues. Germline CDR1 is SGHTA and CDR2 is FQGNSA.

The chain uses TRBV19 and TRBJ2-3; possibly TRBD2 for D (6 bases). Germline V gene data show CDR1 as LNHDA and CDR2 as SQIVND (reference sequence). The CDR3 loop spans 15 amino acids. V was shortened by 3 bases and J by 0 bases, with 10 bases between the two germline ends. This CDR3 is CASSMRTTSTDTQYF. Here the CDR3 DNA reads TGTGCCAGTAGTATGAGGACTACTAGCACAGATACGCAGTATTTT.